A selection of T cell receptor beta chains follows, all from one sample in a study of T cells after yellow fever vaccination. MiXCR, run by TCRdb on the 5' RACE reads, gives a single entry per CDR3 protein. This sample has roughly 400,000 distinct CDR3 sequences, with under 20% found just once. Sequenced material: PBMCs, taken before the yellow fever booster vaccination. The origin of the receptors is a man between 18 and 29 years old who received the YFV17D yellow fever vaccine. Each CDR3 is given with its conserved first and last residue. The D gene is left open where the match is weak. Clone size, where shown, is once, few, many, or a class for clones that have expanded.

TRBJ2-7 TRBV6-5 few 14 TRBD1 CASSYGAGGYEQYF TGTGCCAGCAGTTACGGGGCAGGGGGCTACGAGCAGTACTTC
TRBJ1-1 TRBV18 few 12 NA CASSPIVPEAFF TGTGCCAGCTCACCCATCGTCCCTGAAGCTTTCTTT
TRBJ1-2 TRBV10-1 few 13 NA CASSESPAYGYTF TGCGCCAGCAGTGAGTCGCCGGCATATGGCTACACCTTC
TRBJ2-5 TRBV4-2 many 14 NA CASSQGSAGETQYF TGTGCCAGCAGCCAAGGGTCGGCGGGGGAGACCCAGTACTTC
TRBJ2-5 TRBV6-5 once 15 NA CASSRDRRRQETQYF TGTGCCAGCAGCCGCGACCGACGCCGGCAAGAGACCCAGTACTTC
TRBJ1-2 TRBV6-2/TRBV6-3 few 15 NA CASRPPSELNYGYTF TGTGCCAGCAGACCGCCCTCGGAGTTGAACTATGGCTACACCTTC
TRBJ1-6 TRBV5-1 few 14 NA CASRIGQGDSPLHF TGCGCCAGCAGGATAGGGCAGGGCGACTCACCCCTCCACTTT
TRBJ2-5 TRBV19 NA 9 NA CAAGETQYF TGTGCCGCTGGGGAGACCCAGTACTTC
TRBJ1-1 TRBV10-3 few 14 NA CAIRAEPMNTEAFF TGTGCCATCAGGGCAGAACCGATGAACACTGAAGCTTTCTTT
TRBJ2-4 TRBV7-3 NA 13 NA CASSRGAGNIQYF TGTGCCAGCAGCCGGGGGGCAGGGAACATTCAGTACTTC
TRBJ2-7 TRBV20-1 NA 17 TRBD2 CSAREDLGLAGSYEQYF TGCAGTGCTAGAGAGGACTTGGGACTAGCGGGTTCCTACGAGCAGTACTTC
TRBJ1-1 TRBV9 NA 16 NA CASSGAGGGQNTEAFF TGTGCCAGCAGCGGAGCCGGGGGAGGACAGAACACTGAAGCTTTCTTT
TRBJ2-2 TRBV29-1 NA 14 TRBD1 CSALWQGVTGELFF TGCAGCGCTTTGTGGCAGGGGGTCACCGGGGAGCTGTTTTTT
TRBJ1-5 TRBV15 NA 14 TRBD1 CATRDSRDNQPQHF TGTGCCACCCGGGACAGCAGGGACAATCAGCCCCAGCATTTT
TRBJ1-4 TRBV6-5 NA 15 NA CASRIRRATNEKLFF TGTGCCAGCAGGATAAGACGAGCAACTAATGAAAAACTGTTTTTT
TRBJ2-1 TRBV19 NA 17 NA CASSISAPPVSGNEQFF TGTGCCAGTAGTATATCAGCGCCCCCTGTATCCGGCAATGAGCAGTTCTTC
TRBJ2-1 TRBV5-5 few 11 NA CASSFIYEQFF TGTGCCAGCAGCTTCATCTATGAGCAGTTCTTC
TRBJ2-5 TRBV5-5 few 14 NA CASRPDRPQETQYF TGTGCCAGCAGACCTGACAGGCCCCAAGAGACCCAGTACTTC
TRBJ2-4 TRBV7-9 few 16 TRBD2 CASRATSGPAKNIQYF TGTGCCAGCAGAGCTACTAGCGGCCCTGCCAAAAACATTCAGTACTTC
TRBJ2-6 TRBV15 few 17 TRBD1 CATSSRQGSSGANVLTF TGTGCCACCAGCAGTCGACAGGGAAGCTCTGGGGCCAACGTCCTGACTTTC
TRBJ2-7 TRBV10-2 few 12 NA CASRALRSEQYF TGCGCCAGCAGGGCCCTTAGGTCCGAGCAGTACTTC
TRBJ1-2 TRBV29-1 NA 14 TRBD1 CSAPLGTGLDGYTF TGCAGCGCTCCCCTCGGGACAGGGTTGGATGGCTACACCTTC
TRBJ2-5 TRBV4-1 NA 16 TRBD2 CASSPSPGGKKETQYF TGCGCCAGCAGCCCCTCCCCGGGAGGAAAAAAAGAGACCCAGTACTTC
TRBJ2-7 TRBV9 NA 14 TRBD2 CASSASGVSYEQYF TGTGCCAGCAGCGCTAGCGGGGTGAGCTACGAGCAGTACTTC
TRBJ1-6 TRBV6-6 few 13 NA CASGRPPGSPLHF TGTGCCAGCGGTCGGCCCCCGGGTTCACCCCTCCACTTT
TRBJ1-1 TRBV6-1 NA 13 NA CASSEVANTEAFF TGTGCCAGCAGTGAGGTCGCTAACACTGAAGCTTTCTTT
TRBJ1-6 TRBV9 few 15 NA CASSGTASYNSPLHF TGTGCCAGCAGCGGGACAGCCTCCTATAATTCACCCCTCCACTTT
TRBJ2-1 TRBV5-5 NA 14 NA CASSFSNFWLKEFF TGTGCCAGCAGCTTCAGTAATTTCTGGTTAAAGGAGTTCTTC
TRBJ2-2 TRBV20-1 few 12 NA CSAQRGSGELFF TGCAGTGCCCAGAGGGGTTCCGGGGAGCTGTTTTTT
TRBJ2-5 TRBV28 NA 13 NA CASVTGGSETQYF TGTGCCAGTGTGACGGGGGGCTCAGAGACCCAGTACTTC
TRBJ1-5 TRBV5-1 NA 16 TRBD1 CASSLGTGGMDQPQHF TGCGCCAGCAGCTTGGGTACAGGGGGCATGGATCAGCCCCAGCATTTT
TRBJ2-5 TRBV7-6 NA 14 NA CASSLAAQEETQYF TGTGCCAGCAGCTTAGCCGCCCAGGAGGAGACCCAGTACTTC
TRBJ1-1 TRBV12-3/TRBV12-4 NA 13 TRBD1 CASSSPLTGQAFF TGTGCCAGCAGTTCCCCCCTGACAGGGCAAGCTTTCTTT
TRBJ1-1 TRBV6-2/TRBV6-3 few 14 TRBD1 CASKRDRGNTEAFF TGTGCCAGCAAGAGAGACAGGGGTAACACTGAAGCTTTCTTT
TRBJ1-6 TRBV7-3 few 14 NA CASSPGTSPSPLHF TGTGCCAGCAGCCCTGGGACATCCCCTTCACCCCTCCACTTT